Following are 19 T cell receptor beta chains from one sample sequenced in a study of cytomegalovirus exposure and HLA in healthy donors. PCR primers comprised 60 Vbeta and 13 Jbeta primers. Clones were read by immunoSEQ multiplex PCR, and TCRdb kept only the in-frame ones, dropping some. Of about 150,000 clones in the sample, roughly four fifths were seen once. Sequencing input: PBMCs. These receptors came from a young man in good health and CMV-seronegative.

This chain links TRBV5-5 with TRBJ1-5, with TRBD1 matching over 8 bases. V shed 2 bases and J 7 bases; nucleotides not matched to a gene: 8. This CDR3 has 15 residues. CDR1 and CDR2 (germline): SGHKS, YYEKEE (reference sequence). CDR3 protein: CASSLDPGGDQPQHF. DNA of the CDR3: TGTGCCAGCAGCTTAGACCCAGGGGGCGACCAGCCCCAGCATTTT.

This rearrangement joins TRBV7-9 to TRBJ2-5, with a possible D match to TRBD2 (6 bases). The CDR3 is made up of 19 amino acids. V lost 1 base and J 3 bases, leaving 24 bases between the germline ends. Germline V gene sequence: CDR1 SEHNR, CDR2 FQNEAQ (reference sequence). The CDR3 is CASSLGNRRGQGFEETQYF. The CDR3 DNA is TGTGCCAGCAGCTTAGGTAATCGGCGGGGTCAGGGATTTGAAGAGACCCAGTACTTC.

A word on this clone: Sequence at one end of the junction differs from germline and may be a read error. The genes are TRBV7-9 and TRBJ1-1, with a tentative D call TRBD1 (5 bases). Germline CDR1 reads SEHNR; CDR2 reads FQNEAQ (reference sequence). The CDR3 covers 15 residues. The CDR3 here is CSSSAQDTEVAEAFF. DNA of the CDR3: TGTTCCAGCAGCGCGCAGGACACGGAAGTCGCCGAAGCTTTCTTT.

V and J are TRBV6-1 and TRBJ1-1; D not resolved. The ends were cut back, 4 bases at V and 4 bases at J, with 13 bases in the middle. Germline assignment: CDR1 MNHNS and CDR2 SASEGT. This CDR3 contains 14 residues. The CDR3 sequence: CASSVRSPLTEAFF. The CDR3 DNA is TGTGCCAGCAGTGTCCGGTCCCCACTCACTGAAGCTTTCTTT.

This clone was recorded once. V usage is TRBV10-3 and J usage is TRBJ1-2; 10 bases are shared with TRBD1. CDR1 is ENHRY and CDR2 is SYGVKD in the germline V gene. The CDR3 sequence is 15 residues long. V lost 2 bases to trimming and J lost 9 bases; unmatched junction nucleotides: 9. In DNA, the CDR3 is TGTGCCATCAGTGAGCCCCCGGACAGGGGGATGCGCTACACCTTC. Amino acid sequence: CAISEPPDRGMRYTF.

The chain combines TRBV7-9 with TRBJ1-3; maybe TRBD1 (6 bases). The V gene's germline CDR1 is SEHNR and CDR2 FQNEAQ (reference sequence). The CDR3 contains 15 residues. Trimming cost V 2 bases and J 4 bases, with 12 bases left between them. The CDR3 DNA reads TGTGCCAGCAGCTTATCGAGAACAGGGGGAAACACCATATATTTT. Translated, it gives CASSLSRTGGNTIYF.

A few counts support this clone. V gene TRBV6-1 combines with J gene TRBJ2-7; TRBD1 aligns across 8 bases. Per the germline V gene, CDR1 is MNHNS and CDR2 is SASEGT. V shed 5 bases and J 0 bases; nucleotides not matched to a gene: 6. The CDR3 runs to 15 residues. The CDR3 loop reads CASSPGGSNSYEQYF. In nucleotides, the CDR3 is TGTGCCAGCAGTCCAGGGGGCTCGAACTCCTACGAGCAGTACTTC.

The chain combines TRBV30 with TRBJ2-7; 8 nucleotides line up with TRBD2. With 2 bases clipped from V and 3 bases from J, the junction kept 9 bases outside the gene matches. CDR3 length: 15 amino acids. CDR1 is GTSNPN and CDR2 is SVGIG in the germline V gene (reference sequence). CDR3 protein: CAWSLRGSGGYEQYF. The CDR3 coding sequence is TGTGCCTGGAGTCTCCGTGGCAGCGGGGGCTACGAGCAGTACTTC.

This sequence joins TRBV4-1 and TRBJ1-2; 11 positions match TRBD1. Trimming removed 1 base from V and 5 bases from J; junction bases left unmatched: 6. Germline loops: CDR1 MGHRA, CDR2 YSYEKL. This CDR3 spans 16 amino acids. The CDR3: CASSQALDRGRYGYTF. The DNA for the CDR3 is TGCGCCAGCAGCCAAGCCTTGGACAGGGGGCGTTATGGCTACACCTTC.

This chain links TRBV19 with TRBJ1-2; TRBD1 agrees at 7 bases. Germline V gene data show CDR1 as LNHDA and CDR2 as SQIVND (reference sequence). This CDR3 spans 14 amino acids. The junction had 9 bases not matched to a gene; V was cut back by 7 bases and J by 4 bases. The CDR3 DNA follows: TGTGCCAGTAAGGGGGCCGAAACCAGCTATGGCTACACCTTC. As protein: CASKGAETSYGYTF. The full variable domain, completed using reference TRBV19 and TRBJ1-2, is DGGITQSPKYLFRKEGQNVTLSCEQNLNHDAMYWYRQDPGQGLRLIYYSQIVNDFQKGDIAEGYSVSREKKESFPLTVTSAQKNPTAFYLCASKGAETSYGYTFGSGTRLTVV.

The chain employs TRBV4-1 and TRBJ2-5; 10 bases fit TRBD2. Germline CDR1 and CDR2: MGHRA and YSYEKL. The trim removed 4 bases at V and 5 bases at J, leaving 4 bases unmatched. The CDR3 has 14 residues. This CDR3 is CASSLLAGMETQYF. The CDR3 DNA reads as TGCGCCAGCAGCCTACTAGCGGGAATGGAGACCCAGTACTTC.

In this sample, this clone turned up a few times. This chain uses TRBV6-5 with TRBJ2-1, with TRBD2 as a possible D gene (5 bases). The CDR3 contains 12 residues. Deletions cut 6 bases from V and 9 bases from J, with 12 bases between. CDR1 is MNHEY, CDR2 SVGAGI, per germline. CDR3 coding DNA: TGTGCCAGCAGCTGGGGTCGGGGTGAGCAGTTCTTC. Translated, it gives CASSWGRGEQFF.

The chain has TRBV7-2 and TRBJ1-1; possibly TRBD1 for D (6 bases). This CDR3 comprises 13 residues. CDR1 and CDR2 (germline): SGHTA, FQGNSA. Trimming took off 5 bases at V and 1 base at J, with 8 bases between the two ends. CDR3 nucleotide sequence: TGTGCCAGCAGCCCGGGACAGAACACTGAAGCTTTCTTT. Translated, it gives CASSPGQNTEAFF.

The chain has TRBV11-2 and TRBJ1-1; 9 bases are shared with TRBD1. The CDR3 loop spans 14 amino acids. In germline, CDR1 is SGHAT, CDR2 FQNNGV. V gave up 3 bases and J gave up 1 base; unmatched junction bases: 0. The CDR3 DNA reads TGTGCCAGCAGCTTGGGACAGGGGAACACTGAAGCTTTCTTT. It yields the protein CASSLGQGNTEAFF.

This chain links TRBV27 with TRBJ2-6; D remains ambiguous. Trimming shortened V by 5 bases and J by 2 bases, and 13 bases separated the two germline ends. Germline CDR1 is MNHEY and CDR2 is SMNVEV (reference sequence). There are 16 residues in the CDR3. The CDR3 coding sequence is TGTGCCAGCAGTCTCTACCCCCTCCCTGGGGCCAACGTCCTGACTTTC. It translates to CASSLYPLPGANVLTF.

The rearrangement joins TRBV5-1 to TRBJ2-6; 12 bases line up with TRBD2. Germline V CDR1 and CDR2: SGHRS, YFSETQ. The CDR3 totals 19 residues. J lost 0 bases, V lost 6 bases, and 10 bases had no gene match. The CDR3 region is CASTDSLAGGPSGANVLTF. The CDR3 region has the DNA TGCGCCAGCACCGACTCCCTAGCGGGAGGGCCCTCTGGGGCCAACGTCCTGACTTTC.

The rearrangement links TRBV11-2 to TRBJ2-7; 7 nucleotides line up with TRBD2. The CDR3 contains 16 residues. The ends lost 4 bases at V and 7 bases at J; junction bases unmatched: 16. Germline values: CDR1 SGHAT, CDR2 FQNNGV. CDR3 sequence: CASSSLRWGRAGEQYF. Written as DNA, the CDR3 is TGTGCCAGCAGCTCTCTGAGGTGGGGGAGGGCCGGAGAGCAGTACTTC.

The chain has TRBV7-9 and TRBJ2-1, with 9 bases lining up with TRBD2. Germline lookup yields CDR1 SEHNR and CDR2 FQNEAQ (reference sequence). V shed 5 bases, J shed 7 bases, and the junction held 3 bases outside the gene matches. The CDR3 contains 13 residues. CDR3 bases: TGTGCCAGCAGCCCCCTAGCGGGGAATGAGCAGTTCTTC. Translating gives CASSPLAGNEQFF.

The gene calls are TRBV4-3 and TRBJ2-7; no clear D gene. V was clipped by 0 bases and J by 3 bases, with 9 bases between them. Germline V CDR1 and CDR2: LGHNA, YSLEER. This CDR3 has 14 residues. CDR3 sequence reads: CASSQDYGGYEQYF. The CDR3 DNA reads TGCGCCAGCAGCCAAGATTACGGCGGCTACGAGCAGTACTTC.